This TCR beta chain was recorded in a study of T cells in Graves' hyperthyroidism and ophthalmopathy. Study-wide results and limits: Most thyroid clonotypes with frequency above 0.001 were detected in blood. Prediction of ophthalmopathy progression came a median around 6.1 months pre-onset.

For this clonotype: Its antigen is still unknown.

RNA transcripts yielded amplified TCR beta CDR3 regions. TCR CDR3 underwent first-round RT-PCR with the HTBI primer set. TCRdb redid the calling of the multiplex PCR reads with MiXCR, one entry per CDR3 protein. The sample contains roughly 650,000 distinct CDR3 sequences, more than 15% of which appear only once. In making diagnoses, clinical symptoms, serum thyroxine and TRAb, thyroid ultrasound and orbital computed tomography were all used. This clonotype was obtained from a woman in her thirties or forties with Graves' ophthalmopathy. Sample: blood.

The CDR3, as DNA: TGTGCCAGCAGTGGGACAGGTGGAGAGCCCCAGCATTTT. The encoded protein is CASSGTGGEPQHF. The chain combines TRBV6-2 or TRBV6-3 with TRBJ1-5; the match to TRBD1 covers 8 bases. The CDR3 extends over 13 amino acids. CDR1 and CDR2 from the germline V gene are MNHEY and SVGEGT. Germline trimming cut 5 bases from V and 8 bases from J; bases unmatched to any gene: 5.